This T cell receptor (beta chain) was obtained from a study of T cell responses to AZD1222 COVID-19 vaccine. As regards this clone: Its antigen is unknown.

Study conclusions and caveats: The CD4 TCRs associated with vaccination extended across spike and predominated at 160-218 and 743-854. The study sampled repertoires only after the peak T cell response. Seropositive AZD1222 recipients at baseline numbered only five to seven. Among the donors, most were white British and more were female, and clonal diversity was possibly underestimated.

The CDR3 is 16 amino acids. The V end was cut by 3 bases, the J end by 6 bases, with 22 bases between. Germline loops: CDR1 SQVTM, CDR2 ANQGSEA. The protocol was immunoSEQ multiplex PCR, while the TCRdb copy is restricted to in-frame clones and leaves out a portion. There are approximately 120,000 clones in the sample; 88% occur only once, and 10% to 15% lies in the top ten. Sequencing was performed on peripheral blood, taken on day 0 of MenACWY control vaccination. The chain couples TRBV29-1 to TRBJ2-3; possible D gene TRBD2, 6 bases. This sequence was found in an adult in good health. The CDR3 spells CSVEGYGGGPPDTQYF. CDR3 DNA: TGCAGCGTTGAGGGTTACGGGGGAGGACCCCCCGATACGCAGTATTTT.